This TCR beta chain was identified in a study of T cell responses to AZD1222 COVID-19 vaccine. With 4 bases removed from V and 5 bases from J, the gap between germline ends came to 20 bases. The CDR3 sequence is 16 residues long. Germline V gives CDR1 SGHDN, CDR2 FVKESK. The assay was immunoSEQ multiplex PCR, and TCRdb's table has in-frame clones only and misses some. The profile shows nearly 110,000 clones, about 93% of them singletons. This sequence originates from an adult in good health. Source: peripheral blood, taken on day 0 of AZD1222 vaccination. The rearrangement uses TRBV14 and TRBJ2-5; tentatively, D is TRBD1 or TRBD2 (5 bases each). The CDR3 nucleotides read TGTGCCAGCAGCCTCAGGTCTGGGTTTGGGACGGAGACCCAGTACTTC. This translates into CASSLRSGFGTETQYF.